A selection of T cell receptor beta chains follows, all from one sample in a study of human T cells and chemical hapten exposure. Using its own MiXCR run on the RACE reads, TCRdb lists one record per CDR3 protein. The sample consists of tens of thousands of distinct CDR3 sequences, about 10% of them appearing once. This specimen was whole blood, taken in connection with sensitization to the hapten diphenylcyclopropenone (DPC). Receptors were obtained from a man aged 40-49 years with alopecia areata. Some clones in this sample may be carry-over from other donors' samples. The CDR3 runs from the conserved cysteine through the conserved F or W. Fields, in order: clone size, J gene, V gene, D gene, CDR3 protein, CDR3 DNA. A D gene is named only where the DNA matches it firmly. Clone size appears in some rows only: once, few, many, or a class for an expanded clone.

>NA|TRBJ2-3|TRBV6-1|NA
CASIFGLSTDTQYF
TGTGCCAGCATCTTTGGGTTGAGCACAGATACGCAGTATTTT
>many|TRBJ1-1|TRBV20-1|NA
CSAPAPGIDTEAFF
TGCAGTGCCCCGGCCCCCGGGATAGACACTGAAGCTTTCTTT
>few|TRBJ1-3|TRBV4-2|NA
CASSQEQGGSGNTIYF
TGTGCCAGCAGCCAAGAACAGGGCGGCTCTGGAAACACCATATATTTT
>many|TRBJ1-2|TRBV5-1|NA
CASSLDLRGYTF
TGCGCCAGCAGCTTGGACTTACGTGGCTACACCTTC
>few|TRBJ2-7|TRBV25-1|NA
CASWDTVSYEQYF
TGTGCCAGCTGGGACACTGTCTCCTACGAGCAGTACTTC
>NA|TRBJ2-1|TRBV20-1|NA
CSARRGGVEYNEQFF
TGCAGTGCTAGGAGAGGGGGGGTCGAATACAATGAGCAGTTCTTC
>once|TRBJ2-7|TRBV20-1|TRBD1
CSAGGTGPYEQYF
TGCAGTGCTGGGGGGACAGGGCCCTACGAGCAGTACTTC
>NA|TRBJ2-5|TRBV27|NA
CASSFRSLETQYF
TGTGCCAGCAGTTTCAGAAGTCTCGAGACCCAGTACTTC
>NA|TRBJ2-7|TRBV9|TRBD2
CASSVQAGGSQQYF
TGTGCCAGCAGCGTTCAAGCGGGAGGAAGTCAGCAGTACTTC
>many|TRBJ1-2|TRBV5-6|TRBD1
CASSFHTGGDGYTF
TGTGCCAGCAGCTTCCACACAGGGGGCGATGGCTACACCTTC
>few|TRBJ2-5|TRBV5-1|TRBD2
CASTSPAGGGGLETQYF
TGCGCCAGCACTTCCCCAGCGGGAGGAGGAGGGTTGGAGACCCAGTACTTC
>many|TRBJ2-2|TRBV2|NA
CASITGPNTGELFF
TGTGCCAGCATTACAGGACCGAACACCGGGGAGCTGTTTTTT
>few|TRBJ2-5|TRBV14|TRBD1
CASSQRTGAGGTQYF
TGTGCCAGCAGCCAACGGACAGGGGCTGGGGGGACCCAGTACTTC
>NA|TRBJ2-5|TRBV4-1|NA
CASSQARVETQYF
TGCGCCAGCAGCCAAGCCAGGGTAGAGACCCAGTACTTC
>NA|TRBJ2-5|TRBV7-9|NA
CASTEPASLTGETQYF
TGTGCCAGCACCGAACCAGCGAGCCTCACCGGGGAGACCCAGTACTTC
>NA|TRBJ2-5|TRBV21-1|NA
CASSKVSGTDQETQYF
TGTGCCAGCAGCAAAGTTTCAGGGACGGACCAAGAGACCCAGTACTTC
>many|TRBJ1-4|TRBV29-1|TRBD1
CSVETDRATTNEKLFF
TGCAGCGTTGAAACAGACAGGGCCACAACTAATGAAAAACTGTTTTTT